Below are 28 T cell receptor beta chains sequenced from a single sample in a study of Ad26.COV2.S vaccination and SARS-CoV-2 variants. Treatment reported: 15 to 20 received Ad26.COV2.S at low or high dose, single or two shots; five or six received placebo; per-sample allocation not given. Vaccine and placebo recipients were sampled on day 63 after the first injection. Here immunoSEQ multiplex PCR was the method, and the copy in TCRdb shows in-frame clones only, minus some. This table has roughly 350,000 clones, around 89% appearing once. The source material was peripheral blood, sampled in a trial of Ad26.COV2.S vaccine versus placebo. The receptors originated from a person between 18 and 65 years old who received the Ad26.COV2.S COVID-19 vaccine or a placebo.

This sequence joins TRBV19 and TRBJ2-4; D possibly uses TRBD1 or TRBD2 (5 bases each). V lost 0 bases and J lost 0, with 9 bases in between. Looked up from germline, CDR1 is LNHDA and CDR2 is SQIVND (reference sequence). The CDR3 sequence is 16 residues long. The CDR3 nucleotides read TGTGCCAGTAGTATAGATGACGGGACAGCCAAAAACATTCAGTACTTC. Amino acid sequence: CASSIDDGTAKNIQYF. The full variable domain, with the rest looked up from reference TRBV19 and TRBJ2-4, is DGGITQSPKYLFRKEGQNVTLSCEQNLNHDAMYWYRQDPGQGLRLIYYSQIVNDFQKGDIAEGYSVSREKKESFPLTVTSAQKNPTAFYLCASSIDDGTAKNIQYFGAGTRLSVL.

The chain uses TRBV3-1 (or the pseudogene TRBV3-2) and TRBJ2-3; D might be TRBD2 (6 bases). The CDR3 is 14 residues long. CDR1 and CDR2 from the germline V gene are LGHDT and YNNKEL (reference sequence). V was clipped by 5 bases and J by 4 bases, with 13 bases between them. CDR3 nucleotide sequence: TGTGCCAGCAGCGACGCATTAGCGGCAGATACGCAGTATTTT. It encodes CASSDALAADTQYF.

J is TRBJ1-1 and V is TRBV5-1; no definite D call. This CDR3 contains 15 residues. Trimming removed 1 base from V and 8 bases from J, with 18 bases in between. CDR1 and CDR2 (germline): SGHRS, YFSETQ. As DNA, the CDR3 is TGCGCCAGCAGCTTGAAGGCTTTTGATGGGGTCGAAGCTTTCTTT. Its protein product is CASSLKAFDGVEAFF.

The chain uses TRBV5-1 and TRBJ2-1; tentatively, D is TRBD2 (5 bases). In germline, CDR1 is SGHRS, CDR2 YFSETQ. V lost 1 base and J 1 base, leaving 15 bases between the germline ends. The CDR3 is 17 amino acids. CDR3 in amino acids: CASSLLPAAVSYNEQFF. CDR3 bases: TGCGCCAGCAGCTTGTTGCCTGCAGCGGTTTCCTACAATGAGCAGTTCTTC.

The chain links TRBV29-1 to TRBJ1-2; D remains ambiguous. Deletions cut 4 bases from V and 2 bases from J, with 11 bases between. CDR3 length: 13 residues. Germline loops: CDR1 SQVTM, CDR2 ANQGSEA. CDR3 nucleotides: TGCAGCGTTGTTGTCCCGGAGAACTATGGCTACACCTTC. It specifies CSVVVPENYGYTF. Drawing the rest from reference TRBV29-1 and TRBJ1-2, the complete variable domain is SAVISQKPSRDICQRGTSLTIQCQVDSQVTMMFWYRQQPGQSLTLIATANQGSEATYESGFVIDKFPISRPNLTFSTLTVSNMSPEDSSIYLCSVVVPENYGYTFGSGTRLTVV.

The V call is TRBV6-5, the J call TRBJ1-5, with 8 bases fitting TRBD1. The CDR3 consists of 14 residues. Germline V gene sequence: CDR1 MNHEY, CDR2 SVGAGI. With 4 bases clipped from V and 6 bases from J, the junction kept 5 bases outside the gene matches. The CDR3 here is CASSSDRDSQPQHF. As DNA, the CDR3 is TGTGCCAGCAGTTCGGACAGGGATAGTCAGCCCCAGCATTTT.

The chain carries TRBV18 and TRBJ1-4; D call uncertain. Trimming left V 2 bases short and J 7 bases short, with 8 bases between. The CDR3 length is 13 residues. Germline V CDR1 and CDR2: KGHSH, LQKENI. DNA for the CDR3: TGTGCCAGCTCACCAGGGATTGGTGAAAAACTGTTTTTT. This gives the protein CASSPGIGEKLFF.

The J gene is TRBJ2-1, the V gene TRBV9; D possibly matches TRBD1 or TRBD2 (5 bases each). CDR3 size: 15 residues. V was shortened by 4 bases and J by 7 bases, with 18 bases between the two germline ends. Germline assignment: CDR1 SGDLS and CDR2 YYNGEE. CDR3 DNA: TGTGCCAGCAGCCCAATTCGAGCGGACAATAATGAGCAGTTCTTC. It is translated as CASSPIRADNNEQFF. The whole variable domain, remainder taken from reference TRBV9 and TRBJ2-1, is DSGVTQTPKHLITATGQRVTLRCSPRSGDLSVYWYQQSLDQGLQFLIQYYNGEERAKGNILERFSAQQFPDLHSELNLSSLELGDSALYFCASSPIRADNNEQFFGPGTRLTVL.

The chain uses TRBV6-5 and TRBJ2-5; no clear D gene. Per germline, CDR1 MNHEY and CDR2 SVGAGI. Between the trimmed V and J ends, which lost 6 bases and 5 bases, there was a span of 13 bases. The CDR3 has 13 residues. The CDR3 loop is CASRWRWDETQYF. The DNA for the CDR3 is TGTGCCAGCAGGTGGCGTTGGGATGAGACCCAGTACTTC.

This clone showed up just once. The CDR3 reads CASSIDFSEYNEQFF. The CDR3 bases are TGTGCCAGTAGTATAGATTTTAGCGAATACAATGAGCAGTTCTTC. The rearrangement links TRBV19 to TRBJ2-1; weak D call: TRBD2 (5 bases). Germline V CDR1 and CDR2: LNHDA, SQIVND (reference sequence). This CDR3 is 15 amino acids long. V shed 0 bases and J shed 4 bases, with 10 bases lying between them.

V usage is TRBV9 and J usage is TRBJ2-7; 11 nucleotides agree with TRBD2. Trimming at V came to 3 bases and at J to 4 bases, leaving 6 bases not matched to a gene. Germline CDR1 SGDLS, CDR2 YYNGEE. The CDR3 has 15 amino acids. The CDR3 nucleotides read TGTGCCAGCAGCGAAGGACTAGCGGGCGAGTACGAGCAGTACTTC. It is translated as CASSEGLAGEYEQYF.

The J gene is TRBJ2-7, the V gene TRBV2; D not certain. The CDR3 loop spans 14 amino acids. Germline V gene lookup returns CDR1 SNHLY and CDR2 FYNNEI. The V gene lost 4 bases and the J gene lost 0 bases, with 10 bases spanning the gap. Written as DNA, the CDR3 is TGTGCCAGCAGTGTAGGCCCCTTCTCCTACGAGCAGTACTTC. Amino acids: CASSVGPFSYEQYF.

The rearrangement links TRBV11-2 to TRBJ2-2; D gene ambiguous. The CDR3 loop spans 15 amino acids. With 2 bases removed from V and 6 bases from J, the gap between germline ends came to 13 bases. From germline, CDR1 is SGHAT and CDR2 FQNNGV. This CDR3 is CASSLFPLSPGELFF. In DNA, the CDR3 is TGTGCCAGCAGCTTATTTCCGCTGAGCCCCGGGGAGCTGTTTTTT.

This rearrangement joins TRBV4-1 to TRBJ1-2, with no clear D. The CDR3 is 16 residues long. Germline CDR1 reads MGHRA; CDR2 reads YSYEKL. V was shortened by 4 bases and J by 2 bases, with 17 bases between the two germline ends. The CDR3 nucleotides are TGCGCCAGCAGCCCCGCCGGCCGAACACTAAACTATGGCTACACCTTC. It codes for CASSPAGRTLNYGYTF.

The rearrangement links TRBV6-5 to TRBJ2-3, with D possibly matching TRBD2 (7 bases). The germline V gene encodes CDR1 MNHEY and CDR2 SVGAGI. The CDR3 is made up of 12 amino acids. V shed 2 bases and J shed 13 bases, with 13 bases lying between them. CDR3 bases: TGTGCCAGCAGTTACGGCGGGGGCGAGGAGTATTTT. This gives the protein CASSYGGGEEYF.

The chain employs TRBV7-2 and TRBJ2-5, with D perhaps being TRBD1 or TRBD2 (7 bases each). The V end was cut by 0 bases, the J end by 5 bases, with 16 bases between. Germline V CDR1 and CDR2: SGHTA, FQGNSA. The CDR3 has 16 residues. The CDR3 region is CASSLALARGQETQYF. CDR3 bases: TGTGCCAGCAGCTTAGCACTAGCGCGGGGACAGGAGACCCAGTACTTC.

The V gene is TRBV12-3 or TRBV12-4, the J gene TRBJ2-5; tentative D call: TRBD1 (5 bases). V lost 6 bases and J lost 1, with 9 bases in between. This CDR3 region has 13 residues. The CDR3 sequence: CASSATGQETQYF. The DNA for the CDR3 is TGTGCCAGCAGCGCCACAGGCCAAGAGACCCAGTACTTC.

The J gene is TRBJ1-1, the V gene TRBV12-3 or TRBV12-4; no clear D gene. V gave up 3 bases and J gave up 1 base, with 6 bases separating them. The CDR3 runs to 13 residues. Here the CDR3 reads CASSFSQNTEAFF. The CDR3 DNA reads as TGTGCCAGCAGTTTTTCGCAGAACACTGAAGCTTTCTTT.

The chain employs TRBV6-5 and TRBJ1-2; 10 positions agree with TRBD1. The CDR3 has 12 residues. Germline trimming cut 6 bases from V and 7 bases from J; bases unmatched to any gene: 2. Per germline, CDR1 MNHEY and CDR2 SVGAGI. CDR3 coding DNA: TGTGCCAGCAGGGGGACAGGGGCTGGCTACACCTTC. As protein: CASRGTGAGYTF.

V is TRBV28 and J is TRBJ1-1, with D uncertain. V lost 3 bases and J lost 1, with 18 bases in between. Germline CDR1 reads MDHEN; CDR2 reads SYDVKM. The length of the CDR3 is 17 residues. This chain's CDR3 is CASSLARTDLRNTEAFF. CDR3 nucleotides: TGTGCCAGCAGTTTGGCCCGGACGGACCTCCGGAACACTGAAGCTTTCTTT.

J is TRBJ2-7 and V is TRBV5-5; 7 bases fit TRBD1. Germline V gene sequence: CDR1 SGHKS, CDR2 YYEKEE (reference sequence). The CDR3 has 15 residues. The trim removed 4 bases at V and 2 bases at J, leaving 9 bases unmatched. The CDR3 region has the DNA TGTGCCAGCAGCCTCGCCGGGACAGAACCCTACGAGCAGTACTTC. It yields the protein CASSLAGTEPYEQYF.

The V call is TRBV5-6, the J call TRBJ1-2; 7 bases align to TRBD1. Germline CDR1 reads SGHDT; CDR2 reads YYEEEE. The CDR3 covers 15 residues. The ends lost 2 bases at V and 4 bases at J; junction bases unmatched: 8. CDR3 region: CASSFRDRVSYGYTF. The CDR3 region has the DNA TGTGCCAGCAGCTTCCGGGACAGAGTAAGCTATGGCTACACCTTC.

V gene TRBV19 combines with J gene TRBJ2-3; 8 bases align to TRBD1. This CDR3 has 16 amino acids. Germline CDR1 is LNHDA and CDR2 is SQIVND (reference sequence). The V and J ends lost 2 bases and 2 bases, in that order; junction bases with no gene match: 6. CDR3 in DNA: TGTGCCAGTAGTATAAGCACAGGGGGATACACAGATACGCAGTATTTT. It is translated as CASSISTGGYTDTQYF.

This chain links TRBV28 with TRBJ1-3; TRBD1 might be the D (6 bases). V lost 6 bases and J lost 4, with 19 bases in between. In germline, CDR1 is MDHEN, CDR2 SYDVKM. This CDR3 has 16 amino acids. The CDR3 DNA follows: TGTGCCAGCAGATCACTACTACAGGGATCCGGAAACACCATATATTTT. Translation: CASRSLLQGSGNTIYF.

The chain couples TRBV10-3 to TRBJ2-7; either TRBD1 or TRBD2 may supply D (6 bases each). V gave up 6 bases and J gave up 5 bases, with 17 bases separating them. This CDR3 contains 14 residues. Germline V gives CDR1 ENHRY, CDR2 SYGVKD. CDR3 sequence reads: CAIRRGAQYNEQYF. In nucleotides, the CDR3 is TGTGCCATCAGAAGGGGGGCGCAATACAACGAGCAGTACTTC.

The rearrangement joins TRBV18 to TRBJ1-5; 9 nucleotides match TRBD1. With V trimmed by 5 bases and J by 6 bases, 5 bases remained unmatched. The CDR3 is made up of 14 amino acids. Per the germline V gene, CDR1 is KGHSH and CDR2 is LQKENI. The CDR3 sequence is CASSGDRETQPQHF. The CDR3 coding sequence is TGTGCCAGCTCAGGGGACAGGGAGACTCAGCCCCAGCATTTT. Drawing the rest from reference TRBV18 and TRBJ1-5, the complete variable domain is NAGVMQNPRHLVRRRGQEARLRCSPMKGHSHVYWYRQLPEEGLKFMVYLQKENIIDESGMPKERFSAEFPKEGPSILRIQQVVRGDSAAYFCASSGDRETQPQHFGDGTRLSIL.

This chain connects TRBV9 to TRBJ2-6, with no clear D. Trimming took off 7 bases at V and 4 bases at J, with 9 bases between the two ends. The CDR3 consists of 13 residues. Germline V CDR1 and CDR2: SGDLS, YYNGEE. The CDR3 here is CASGRSGANVLTF. In nucleotides, the CDR3 is TGTGCCAGCGGTCGGTCCGGGGCCAACGTCCTGACTTTC.

The chain employs TRBV9 and TRBJ2-3; D gene uncertain. The CDR3 contains 13 residues. Germline CDR1 reads SGDLS; CDR2 reads YYNGEE. V was shortened by 3 bases and J by 4 bases, with 9 bases between the two germline ends. This chain's CDR3 is CASSATVPDTQYF. The CDR3 DNA sequence: TGTGCCAGCAGCGCCACAGTCCCAGATACGCAGTATTTT.